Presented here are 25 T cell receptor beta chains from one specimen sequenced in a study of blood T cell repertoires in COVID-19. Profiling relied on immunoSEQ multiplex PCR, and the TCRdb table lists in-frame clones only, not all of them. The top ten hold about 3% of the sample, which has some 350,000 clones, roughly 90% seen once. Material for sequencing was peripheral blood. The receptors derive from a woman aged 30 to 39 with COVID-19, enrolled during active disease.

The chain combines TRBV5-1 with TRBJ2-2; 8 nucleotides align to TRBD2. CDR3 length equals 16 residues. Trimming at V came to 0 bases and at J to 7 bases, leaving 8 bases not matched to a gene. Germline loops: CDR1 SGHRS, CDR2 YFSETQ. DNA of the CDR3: TGCGCCAGCAGCTTGGGACTAGCGACGAGAGGCGGGGAGCTGTTTTTT. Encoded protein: CASSLGLATRGGELFF.

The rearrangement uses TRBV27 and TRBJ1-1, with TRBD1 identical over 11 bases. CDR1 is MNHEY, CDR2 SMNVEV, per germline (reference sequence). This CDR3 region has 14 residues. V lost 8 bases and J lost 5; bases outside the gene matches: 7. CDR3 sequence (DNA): TGTGCCAGCCTCTCGGACAGGGGGCGAACTGAAGCTTTCTTT. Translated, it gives CASLSDRGRTEAFF.

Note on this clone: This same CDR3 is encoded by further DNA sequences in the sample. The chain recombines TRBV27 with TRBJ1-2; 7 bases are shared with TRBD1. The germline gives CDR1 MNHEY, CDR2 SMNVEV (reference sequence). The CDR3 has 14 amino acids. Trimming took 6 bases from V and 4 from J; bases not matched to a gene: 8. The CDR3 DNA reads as TGTGCCAGCAGCCGGGACAGAGGCGGCTATGGCTACACCTTC. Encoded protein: CASSRDRGGYGYTF.

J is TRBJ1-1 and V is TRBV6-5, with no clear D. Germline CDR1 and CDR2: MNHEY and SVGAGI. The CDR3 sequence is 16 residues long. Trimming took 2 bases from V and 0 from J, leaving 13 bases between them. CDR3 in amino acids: CASSYDRAGVNTEAFF. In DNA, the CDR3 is TGTGCCAGCAGTTACGACCGGGCGGGCGTGAACACTGAAGCTTTCTTT.

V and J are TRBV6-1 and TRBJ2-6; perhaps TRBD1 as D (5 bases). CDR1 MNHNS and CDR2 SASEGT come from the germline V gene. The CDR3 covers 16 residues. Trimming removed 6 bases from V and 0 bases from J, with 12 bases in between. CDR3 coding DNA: TGTGCCAGCAGAGAAACAGGTTTCTCTGGGGCCAACGTCCTGACTTTC. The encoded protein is CASRETGFSGANVLTF.

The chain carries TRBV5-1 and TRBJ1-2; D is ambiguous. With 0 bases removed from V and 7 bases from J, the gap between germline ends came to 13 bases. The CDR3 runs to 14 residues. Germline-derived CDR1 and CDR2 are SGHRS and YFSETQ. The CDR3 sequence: CASSLGEIASGYTF. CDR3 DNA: TGCGCCAGCAGCTTGGGGGAGATTGCCAGTGGCTACACCTTC.

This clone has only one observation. DNA of the CDR3: TGTGCCAGCAGCTCAGGACAGGGCCAGGTCAAAAACATTCAGTACTTC. This encodes CASSSGQGQVKNIQYF. The genes are TRBV7-6 and TRBJ2-4; 8 nucleotides align to TRBD1. CDR3 length: 16 residues. V was clipped by 4 bases and J by 3 bases; unmatched bases: 8. Germline-derived CDR1 and CDR2 are SGHVS and FNYEAQ.

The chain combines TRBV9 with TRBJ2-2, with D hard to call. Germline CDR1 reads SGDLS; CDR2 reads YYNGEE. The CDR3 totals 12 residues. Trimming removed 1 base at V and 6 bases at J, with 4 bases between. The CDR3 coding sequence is TGTGCCAGCAGCGTATCGGCCGGGGAGCTGTTTTTT. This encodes CASSVSAGELFF.

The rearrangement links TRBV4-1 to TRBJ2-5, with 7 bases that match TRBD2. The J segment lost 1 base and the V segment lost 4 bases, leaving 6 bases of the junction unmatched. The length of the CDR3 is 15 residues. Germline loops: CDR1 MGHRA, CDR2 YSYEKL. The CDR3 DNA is TGCGCCAGCAGCCGGAGCGGGGCTTCCCAAGAGACCCAGTACTTC. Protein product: CASSRSGASQETQYF.

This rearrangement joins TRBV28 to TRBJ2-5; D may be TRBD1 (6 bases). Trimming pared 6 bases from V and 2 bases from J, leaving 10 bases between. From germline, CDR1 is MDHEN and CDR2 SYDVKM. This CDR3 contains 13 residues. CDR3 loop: CASRRQDQETQYF. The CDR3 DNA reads TGTGCCAGCAGACGACAGGATCAAGAGACCCAGTACTTC.

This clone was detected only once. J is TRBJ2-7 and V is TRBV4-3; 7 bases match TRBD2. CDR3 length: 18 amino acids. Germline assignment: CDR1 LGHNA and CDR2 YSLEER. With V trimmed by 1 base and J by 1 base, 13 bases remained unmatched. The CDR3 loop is CASSQGNRSSSGSYEQYV. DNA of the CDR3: TGCGCCAGCAGCCAAGGCAATCGATCGAGTAGCGGGTCCTACGAGCAGTACGTC.

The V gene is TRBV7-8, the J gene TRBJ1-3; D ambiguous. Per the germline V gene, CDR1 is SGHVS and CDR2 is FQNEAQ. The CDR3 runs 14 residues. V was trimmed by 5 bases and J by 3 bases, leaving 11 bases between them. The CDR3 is CASSIPRYGNTIYF. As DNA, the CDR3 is TGTGCCAGCAGCATCCCGCGGTATGGAAACACCATATATTTT. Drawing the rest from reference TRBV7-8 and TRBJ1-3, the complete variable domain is GAGVSQSPRYKVAKRGQDVALRCDPISGHVSLFWYQQALGQGPEFLTYFQNEAQLDKSGLPSDRFFAERPEGSVSTLKIQRTQQEDSAVYLCASSIPRYGNTIYFGEGSWLTVV.

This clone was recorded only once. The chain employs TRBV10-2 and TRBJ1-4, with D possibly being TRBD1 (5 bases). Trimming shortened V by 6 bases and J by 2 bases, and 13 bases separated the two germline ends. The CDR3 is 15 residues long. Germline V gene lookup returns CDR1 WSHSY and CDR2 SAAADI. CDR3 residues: CASRPQGGTNEKLFF. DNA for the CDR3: TGCGCCAGCAGGCCCCAGGGAGGCACTAATGAAAAACTGTTTTTT.

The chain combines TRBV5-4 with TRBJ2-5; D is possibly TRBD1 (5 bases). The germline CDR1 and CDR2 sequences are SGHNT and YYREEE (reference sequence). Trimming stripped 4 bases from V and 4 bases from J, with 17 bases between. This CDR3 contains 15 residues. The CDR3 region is CASSDQGPGGETQYF. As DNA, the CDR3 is TGTGCCAGCAGCGATCAGGGTCCGGGTGGAGAGACCCAGTACTTC. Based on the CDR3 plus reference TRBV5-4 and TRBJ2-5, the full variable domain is ETGVTQSPTHLIKTRGQQVTLRCSSQSGHNTVSWYQQALGQGPQFIFQYYREEENGRGNFPPRFSGLQFPNYSSELNVNALELDDSALYLCASSDQGPGGETQYFGPGTRLLVL.

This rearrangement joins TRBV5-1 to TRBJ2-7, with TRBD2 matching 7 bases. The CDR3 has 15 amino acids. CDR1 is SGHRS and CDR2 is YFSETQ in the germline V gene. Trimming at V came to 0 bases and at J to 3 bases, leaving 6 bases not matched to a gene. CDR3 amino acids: CASSLAAGDFYEQYF. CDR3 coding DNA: TGCGCCAGCAGCTTGGCTGCGGGGGACTTCTACGAGCAGTACTTC.

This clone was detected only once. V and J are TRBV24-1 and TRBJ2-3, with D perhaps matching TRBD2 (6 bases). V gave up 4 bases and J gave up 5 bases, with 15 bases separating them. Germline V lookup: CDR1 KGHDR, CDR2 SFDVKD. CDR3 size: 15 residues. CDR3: CATSDSSGVGDTQYF. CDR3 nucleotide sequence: TGTGCCACCAGTGACTCATCGGGGGTCGGAGATACGCAGTATTTT.

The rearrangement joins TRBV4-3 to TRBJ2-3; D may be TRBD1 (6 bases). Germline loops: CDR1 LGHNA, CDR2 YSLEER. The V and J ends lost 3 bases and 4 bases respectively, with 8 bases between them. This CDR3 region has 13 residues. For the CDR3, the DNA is TGCGCCAGCAGCCAGAACAGGGCAGATACGCAGTATTTT. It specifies CASSQNRADTQYF.

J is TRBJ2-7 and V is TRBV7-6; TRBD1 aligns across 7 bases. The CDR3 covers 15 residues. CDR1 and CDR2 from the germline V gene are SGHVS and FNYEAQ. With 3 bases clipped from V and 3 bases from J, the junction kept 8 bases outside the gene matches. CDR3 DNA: TGTGCCAGCAGCTTGTATCAGGGGGTCCACTACGAGCAGTACTTC. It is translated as CASSLYQGVHYEQYF.

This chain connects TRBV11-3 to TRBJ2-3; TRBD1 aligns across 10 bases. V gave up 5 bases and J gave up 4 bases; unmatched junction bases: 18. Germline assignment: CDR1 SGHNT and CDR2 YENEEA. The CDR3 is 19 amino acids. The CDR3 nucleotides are TGTGCCAGCAGCATACCGGCCCGGGACAGGGGAGGATTGGCAGATACGCAGTATTTT. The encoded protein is CASSIPARDRGGLADTQYF.

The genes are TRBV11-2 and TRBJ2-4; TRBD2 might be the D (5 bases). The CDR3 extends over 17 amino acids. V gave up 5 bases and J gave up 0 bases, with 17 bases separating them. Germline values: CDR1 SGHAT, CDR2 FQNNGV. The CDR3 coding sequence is TGTGCCAGCAGCCCCCCCTGGGAGTCCCTAGCCAAAAACATTCAGTACTTC. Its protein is CASSPPWESLAKNIQYF.

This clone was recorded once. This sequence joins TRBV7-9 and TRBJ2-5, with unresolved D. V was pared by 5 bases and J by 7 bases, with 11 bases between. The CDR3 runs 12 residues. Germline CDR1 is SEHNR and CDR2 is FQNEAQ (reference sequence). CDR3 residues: CASSTESGTQYF. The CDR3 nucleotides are TGTGCCAGCAGCACCGAATCCGGGACCCAGTACTTC.

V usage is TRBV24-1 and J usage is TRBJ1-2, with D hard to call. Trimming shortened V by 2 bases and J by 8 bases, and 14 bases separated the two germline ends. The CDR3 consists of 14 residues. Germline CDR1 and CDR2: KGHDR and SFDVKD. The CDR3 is CATSDSLGLRGYTF. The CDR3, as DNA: TGTGCCACCAGTGATTCCCTCGGGTTGCGGGGCTACACCTTC.

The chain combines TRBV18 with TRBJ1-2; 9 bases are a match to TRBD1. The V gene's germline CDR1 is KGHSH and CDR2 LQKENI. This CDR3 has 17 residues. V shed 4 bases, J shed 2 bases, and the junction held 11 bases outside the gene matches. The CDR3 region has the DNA TGTGCCAGCTCACAGGGACAGGGACGGAGAGTAAACTATGGCTACACCTTC. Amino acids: CASSQGQGRRVNYGYTF.

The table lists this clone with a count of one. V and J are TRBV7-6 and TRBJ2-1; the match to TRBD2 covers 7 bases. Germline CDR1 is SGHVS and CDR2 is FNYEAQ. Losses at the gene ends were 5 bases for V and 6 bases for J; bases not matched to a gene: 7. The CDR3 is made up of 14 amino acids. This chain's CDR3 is CASSLLAGINEQFF. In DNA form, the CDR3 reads TGTGCCAGCAGCCTCTTAGCGGGCATCAATGAGCAGTTCTTC.

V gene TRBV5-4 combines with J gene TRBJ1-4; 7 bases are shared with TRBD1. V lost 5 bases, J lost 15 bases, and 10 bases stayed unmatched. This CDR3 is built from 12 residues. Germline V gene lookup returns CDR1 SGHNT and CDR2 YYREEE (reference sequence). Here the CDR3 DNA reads TGTGCCAGCAGTTTCGACAGGGCTGATATGTTTTTT. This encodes CASSFDRADMFF.